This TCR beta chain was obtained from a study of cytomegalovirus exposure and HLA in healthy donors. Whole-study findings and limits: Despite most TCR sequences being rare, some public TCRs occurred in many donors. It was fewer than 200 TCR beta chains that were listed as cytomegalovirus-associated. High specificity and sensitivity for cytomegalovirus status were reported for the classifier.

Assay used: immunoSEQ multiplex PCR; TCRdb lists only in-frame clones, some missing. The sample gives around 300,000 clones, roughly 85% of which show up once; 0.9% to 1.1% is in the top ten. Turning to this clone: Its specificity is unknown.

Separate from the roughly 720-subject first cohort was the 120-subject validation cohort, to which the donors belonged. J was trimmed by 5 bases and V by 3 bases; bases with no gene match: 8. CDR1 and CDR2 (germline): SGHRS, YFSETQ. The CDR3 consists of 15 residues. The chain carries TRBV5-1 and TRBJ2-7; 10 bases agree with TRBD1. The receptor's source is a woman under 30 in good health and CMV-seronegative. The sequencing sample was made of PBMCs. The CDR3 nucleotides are TGCGCCAGCAGCTCCGTGGACAGGGGGAAGAACGAGCAGTACTTC. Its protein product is CASSSVDRGKNEQYF.